Below, 14 T cell receptor beta chains from the same sample are listed, as sequenced in a study of T cells after yellow fever vaccination. TCRdb redid the calling of the 5' RACE reads with MiXCR, one entry per CDR3 protein. This repertoire shows about 400,000 distinct CDR3 sequences, 6% to 8% found once; its top ten account for approximately 15%. The source material was PBMCs, sampled 5 days after the yellow fever booster vaccination. The receptors shown here come from a young man who received the YFV17D yellow fever vaccine.

This clonotype was counted between two and nine times. This rearrangement joins TRBV29-1 to TRBJ2-3; D possibly matches TRBD1 or TRBD2 (5 bases each). Germline assignment: CDR1 SQVTM and CDR2 ANQGSEA. Trimming cost V 1 base and J 8 bases, with 16 bases left between them. This CDR3 comprises 14 residues. CDR3: CSVEGDPKFGTQYF. The CDR3 DNA reads as TGCAGCGTTGAAGGGGACCCCAAATTTGGTACGCAGTATTTT.

The sample holds many counts of this clonotype. The chain carries TRBV7-9 and TRBJ2-7; unclear D gene. V lost 4 bases, J lost 7 bases, and 20 bases lay in between. This CDR3 region has 15 residues. The V gene's germline CDR1 is SEHNR and CDR2 FQNEAQ (reference sequence). The CDR3 coding sequence is TGTGCCAGCAGCTCCCACTGGACGGATCGCTCTGAGCAGTACTTC. It yields the protein CASSSHWTDRSEQYF.

This clonotype was counted ten times or more. The chain links TRBV18 to TRBJ1-1; a possible D gene is TRBD1 (5 bases). Germline CDR1 and CDR2: KGHSH and LQKENI. V was cut by 2 bases and J by 0 bases, with 7 bases left in between. The CDR3 loop spans 14 amino acids. This CDR3 is CASSPGGLNTEAFF. The CDR3 nucleotides read TGTGCCAGCTCACCAGGGGGACTGAACACTGAAGCTTTCTTT.

This chain uses TRBV7-2 with TRBJ2-7; 11 bases are shared with TRBD1. V trimming: 5 bases; J trimming: 2 bases; junction bases outside the gene matches: 2. From germline, CDR1 is SGHTA and CDR2 FQGNSA. The length of the CDR3 is 14 residues. The CDR3 region is CASSKDRGPYEQYF. CDR3 nucleotide sequence: TGTGCCAGCAGCAAGGACAGGGGGCCCTACGAGCAGTACTTC.

The V call is TRBV20-1, the J call TRBJ2-7; 9 bases agree with TRBD2. With V trimmed by 6 bases and J by 3 bases, 9 bases remained unmatched. The CDR3 spans 14 residues. From germline, CDR1 is DFQATT and CDR2 SNEGSKA (reference sequence). CDR3: CSAAAVAGDYEQYF. CDR3 coding DNA: TGCAGTGCCGCTGCAGTAGCGGGAGACTACGAGCAGTACTTC.

This clonotype has at least ten counts. The V gene is TRBV10-2, the J gene TRBJ1-1; weak D call: TRBD1 (6 bases). The V end was cut by 2 bases, the J end by 8 bases, with 21 bases between. The germline gives CDR1 WSHSY, CDR2 SAAADI. This CDR3 is built from 16 residues. The CDR3 DNA sequence: TGCGCCAGCAGTGAGATTTATTGGGGGGCGCCAGGAGAAGCTTTCTTT. This gives the protein CASSEIYWGAPGEAFF.

This clonotype came up many times. The chain recombines TRBV7-2 with TRBJ2-7; 7 positions agree with TRBD1. The CDR3 consists of 15 residues. The ends lost 3 bases at V and 0 bases at J; junction bases unmatched: 5. Germline V CDR1 and CDR2: SGHTA, FQGNSA. The CDR3 sequence: CASSFDRVSSYEQYF. CDR3 in DNA: TGTGCCAGCAGCTTCGACAGGGTCAGCTCCTACGAGCAGTACTTC.

The table lists this clonotype with many counts. The rearrangement links TRBV12-3 or TRBV12-4 to TRBJ2-7; 9 nucleotides match TRBD2. J was trimmed by 4 bases and V by 9 bases; bases with no gene match: 13. This CDR3 contains 15 residues. Written as DNA, the CDR3 is TGTGCCAGTCGTCCCGGGACTAGCAAGGAATACGAGCAGTACTTC. Translating it yields CASRPGTSKEYEQYF.

This clonotype has a count of ten or more. The CDR3 sequence is CASSQNPGQGDNEQFF. CDR3 DNA sequence: TGTGCCAGCAGCCAGAATCCGGGACAGGGGGACAATGAGCAGTTCTTC. This chain uses TRBV4-2 with TRBJ2-1; 11 bases fit TRBD1. Germline V lookup: CDR1 LGHNA, CDR2 YNFKEQ. After removal of 3 bases from V and 5 bases from J, the junction contained 6 bases not matched to a gene. The length of the CDR3 is 16 residues.

This clonotype appeared a few times. J is TRBJ2-7 and V is TRBV30; 7 nucleotides align to TRBD2. The CDR3 sequence is 15 residues long. J lost 7 bases, V lost 2 bases, and 14 bases had no gene match. CDR1 GTSNPN and CDR2 SVGIG come from the germline V gene (reference sequence). The CDR3 sequence is CAWSPLASGLREQYF. CDR3 nucleotide sequence: TGTGCCTGGAGTCCCCTCGCTAGCGGACTACGTGAGCAGTACTTC.

The rearrangement links TRBV10-3 to TRBJ2-6, with D possibly TRBD2 on 5 matching bases. The CDR3 covers 14 residues. With 10 bases removed from V and 0 bases from J, the gap between germline ends came to 10 bases. Germline V gene lookup returns CDR1 ENHRY and CDR2 SYGVKD. The CDR3 spells CATEGHSGANVLTF. DNA of the CDR3: TGTGCCACCGAGGGCCACTCTGGGGCCAACGTCCTGACTTTC.

The chain joins TRBV19 to TRBJ2-1; TRBD2 matches 12 bases. The CDR3 is 16 residues long. The ends lost 4 bases at V and 3 bases at J; junction bases unmatched: 4. Germline V lookup: CDR1 LNHDA, CDR2 SQIVND (reference sequence). CDR3 bases: TGTGCCAGTAGTACTAGCGGGAGGGCTTACTACAATGAGCAGTTCTTC. It yields the protein CASSTSGRAYYNEQFF.

This clonotype was counted only a few times. This chain uses TRBV29-1 with TRBJ2-1, with 7 nucleotides matching TRBD2. Germline V gene sequence: CDR1 SQVTM, CDR2 ANQGSEA. The CDR3 covers 15 residues. Germline trimming cut 4 bases from V and 0 bases from J; bases unmatched to any gene: 6. The CDR3 region is CSVGWGGDSYNEQFF. The DNA for the CDR3 is TGCAGCGTTGGTTGGGGGGGAGACTCCTACAATGAGCAGTTCTTC.

The sample holds many counts of this clonotype. This chain connects TRBV7-2 to TRBJ2-7; D gene uncertain. This CDR3 spans 11 amino acids. V dropped 4 bases and J dropped 7 bases, with 8 bases sitting between them. Germline V CDR1 and CDR2: SGHTA, FQGNSA. The CDR3 coding sequence is TGTGCCAGCAGCTGGGGAAGGGAGCAGTACTTC. Its translation: CASSWGREQYF.